The clone carrying this T cell receptor beta chain has a handful of counts. Its antigen is undetermined. These data come from a study of spatial heterogeneity in lung cancer. Study background: In the raw reads, each unique TCR and UMI combination was present more than ten times on average. The study's findings and limits: Tumor TCRs that were ubiquitous and expanded showed up in blood more at resection than follow-up.

Each TCR cDNA molecule bore a unique molecular identifier. MiXCR, applied by TCRdb to the 5' RACE reads, yields one record per CDR3 protein. The sample yields 60,000 to 65,000 distinct CDR3 sequences, approximately 8% seen once. Time point here: sample taken at primary tumor resection. The study sequenced unsorted whole RNA from tumor, nontumor lung or frozen PBMC. The donors were 72 patients with non-small cell lung cancer that was early-stage and untreated. CDR3 size: 15 residues. CDR1 and CDR2 from the germline V gene are LGHDT and YNNKEL (reference sequence). V dropped 4 bases and J dropped 2; count of bases not matched to a gene: 1.

This sample comprised PBMCs, obtained at surgery. The sequence came from a female donor with early-stage non-small cell lung cancer. The chain carries TRBV3-1 and TRBJ2-3, with 12 bases aligning to TRBD2. The CDR3 sequence is CASSRTSGNTDTQYF. The CDR3 region has the DNA TGTGCCAGCAGCCGGACTAGCGGGAACACAGATACGCAGTATTTT.